This T cell receptor (beta chain) was identified in a study of cytomegalovirus exposure and HLA in healthy donors. To note about this clone: As yet, its antigen is unknown.

PCR was performed using 60 Vbeta and 13 Jbeta primers. TCRdb's copy holds only in-frame clones and misses some; the assay was immunoSEQ multiplex PCR. Here the sample spans around 91,000 clones, over 75% being singletons. Study-wide results and limits: Most CMV-associated TCR beta chains appeared HLA-restricted in a later analysis.

The origin of this receptor is a male donor in good health and CMV-seropositive. Sequenced input: PBMCs.

The DNA for the CDR3 is TGTGCCAGCAGCCTGGGGACTAGCCTACGCACAGATACGCAGTATTTT. Its protein is CASSLGTSLRTDTQYF. J is TRBJ2-3 and V is TRBV5-6, with 9 bases fitting TRBD2. V was clipped by 4 bases and J by 1 base; unmatched bases: 7. The length of the CDR3 is 16 residues. Germline CDR1 is SGHDT and CDR2 is YYEEEE.